These 10 T cell receptor beta chains were sequenced from one sample in a study of beta chain features in type 1 diabetes. Expressed TCRB transcripts were sequenced because the entire RNA isolate underwent reverse transcription. Libraries were prepared by immunoSEQ multiplex PCR; TCRdb keeps only in-frame clonotypes and omits some of them. The table has more than 550,000 clones, more than 13% seen once. The study's findings and limits: Type 1 diabetes patients had TCRB CDR3s that were shorter (moderately but significantly so) in all four CD4+ subsets.

These receptors lack a known antigen. What was sequenced was naive CD4+ T cells from blood. Source of these receptors: a man younger than 30 with type 1 diabetes.

This clone was seen only a few times. This chain links TRBV5-4 with TRBJ2-3; TRBD2 aligns across 9 bases. Germline values: CDR1 SGHNT, CDR2 YYREEE (reference sequence). This CDR3 comprises 15 residues. V trimming: 4 bases; J trimming: 0 bases; junction bases outside the gene matches: 3. The CDR3 sequence: CASSLSGGSTDTQYF. DNA for the CDR3: TGTGCCAGCAGCCTTAGCGGGGGCAGCACAGATACGCAGTATTTT.

V usage is TRBV29-1 and J usage is TRBJ1-4, with D maybe TRBD1 (6 bases). Germline CDR1 reads SQVTM; CDR2 reads ANQGSEA. This CDR3 region has 15 residues. Trimming pared 8 bases from V and 6 bases from J, leaving 22 bases between. Written as DNA, the CDR3 is TGCAGCATTCAGACCCGGGGGGCCTGGGATGAAAAACTGTTTTTT. This gives the protein CSIQTRGAWDEKLFF.

This clone showed up just a few times. This chain joins TRBV27 and TRBJ2-4; D unresolved. The CDR3 totals 15 residues. Trimming removed 5 bases at V and 0 bases at J, with 11 bases between. Germline lookup yields CDR1 MNHEY and CDR2 SMNVEV (reference sequence). CDR3 nucleotide sequence: TGTGCCAGCAGTCGGCTCGAGATAGCCAAAAACATTCAGTACTTC. As protein: CASSRLEIAKNIQYF.

This clone was found a few times. The chain uses TRBV9 and TRBJ2-7; the match to TRBD2 covers 11 bases. The CDR3 is 18 amino acids. Germline CDR1 is SGDLS and CDR2 is YYNGEE. V shed 0 bases, J shed 3 bases, and the junction held 11 bases outside the gene matches. CDR3 sequence reads: CASSVEASGTSGSYEQYF. The CDR3 coding sequence is TGTGCCAGCAGCGTAGAGGCCTCGGGGACTAGCGGCAGCTACGAGCAGTACTTC.

This chain uses TRBV6-1 with TRBJ2-2; D is unclear. The CDR3 contains 15 residues. CDR1 is MNHNS and CDR2 is SASEGT in the germline V gene. V lost 2 bases to trimming and J lost 2 bases, with 9 bases between them. The CDR3 sequence is CASSERAGNTGELFF. The CDR3 DNA follows: TGTGCCAGCAGTGAACGGGCTGGAAACACCGGGGAGCTGTTTTTT.

In this sample, this clone turned up a few times. V is TRBV10-3 and J is TRBJ2-2; D ambiguous. Trimming cost V 0 bases and J 0 bases, with 11 bases left between them. The germline V gene encodes CDR1 ENHRY and CDR2 SYGVKD. The CDR3 length is 17 residues. The CDR3 DNA reads TGTGCCATCAGTGAGTCGCTCGGAAGTGCGAACACCGGGGAGCTGTTTTTT. It encodes CAISESLGSANTGELFF.

The chain combines TRBV7-9 with TRBJ1-2; 11 bases line up with TRBD1. The V gene's germline CDR1 is SEHNR and CDR2 FQNEAQ (reference sequence). The CDR3 sequence is 14 residues long. Unmatched junction bases numbered 10, after V lost 8 bases and J lost 8 bases. In DNA form, the CDR3 reads TGTGCCAGCCTGTCTTGGGACAGGGGGGAAGGCTACACCTTC. It is translated as CASLSWDRGEGYTF.

The J gene is TRBJ2-1, the V gene TRBV30; D may match TRBD1 or TRBD2 (5 bases each). The CDR3 extends over 12 amino acids. CDR1 and CDR2 (germline): GTSNPN, SVGIG (reference sequence). Trimming removed 1 base at V and 9 bases at J, with 10 bases between. The CDR3 DNA reads as TGTGCCTGGAGTGCCCCGGGACCTGAGCAGTTCTTC. It specifies CAWSAPGPEQFF.

The table lists this clone with a few counts. This rearrangement joins TRBV4-2 to TRBJ1-2; D is uncertain. From germline, CDR1 is LGHNA and CDR2 YNFKEQ. V lost 0 bases and J lost 0, with 8 bases in between. The CDR3 runs to 15 residues. The CDR3 sequence is CASSQEAATNYGYTF. Here the CDR3 DNA reads TGTGCCAGCAGCCAAGAGGCAGCCACTAACTATGGCTACACCTTC.

The genes are TRBV7-9 and TRBJ2-4; 10 nucleotides align to TRBD1. V was pared by 5 bases and J by 7 bases, with 8 bases of the junction left unmatched. This CDR3 is 15 amino acids long. CDR1 is SEHNR, CDR2 FQNEAQ, per germline (reference sequence). CDR3 sequence reads: CASSTDRGRSNIQYF. CDR3 sequence (DNA): TGTGCCAGCAGCACCGACAGGGGGCGGAGTAACATTCAGTACTTC.